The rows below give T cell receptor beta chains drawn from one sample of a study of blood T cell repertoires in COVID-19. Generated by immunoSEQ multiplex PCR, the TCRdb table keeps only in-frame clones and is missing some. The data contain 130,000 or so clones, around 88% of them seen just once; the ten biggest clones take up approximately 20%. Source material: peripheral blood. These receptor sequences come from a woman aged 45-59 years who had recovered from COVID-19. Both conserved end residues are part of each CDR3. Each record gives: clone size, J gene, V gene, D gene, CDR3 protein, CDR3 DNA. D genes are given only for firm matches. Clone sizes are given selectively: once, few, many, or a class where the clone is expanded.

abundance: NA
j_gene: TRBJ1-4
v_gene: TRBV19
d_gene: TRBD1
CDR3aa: CASIPSTGGEKLFF
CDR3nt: TGTGCCAGTATCCCTTCGACAGGGGGCGAAAAACTGTTTTTT

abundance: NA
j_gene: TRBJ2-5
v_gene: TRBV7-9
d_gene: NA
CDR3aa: CASGPRERREETQYF
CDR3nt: TGTGCCAGCGGCCCCCGGGAGCGTCGAGAGGAGACCCAGTACTTC

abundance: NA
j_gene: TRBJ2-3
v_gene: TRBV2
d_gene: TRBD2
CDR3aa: CASRGLAGGTDTQYF
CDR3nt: TGTGCCAGCAGAGGACTAGCGGGGGGGACAGATACGCAGTATTTT

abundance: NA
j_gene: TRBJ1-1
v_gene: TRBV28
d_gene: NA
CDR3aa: CASSKQNTEAFF
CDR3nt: TGTGCCAGCAGTAAACAGAACACTGAAGCTTTCTTT

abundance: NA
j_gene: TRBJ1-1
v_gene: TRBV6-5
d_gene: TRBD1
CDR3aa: CASRRNRGTNTEAFF
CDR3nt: TGTGCCAGCAGGCGAAACAGGGGAACGAACACTGAAGCTTTCTTT

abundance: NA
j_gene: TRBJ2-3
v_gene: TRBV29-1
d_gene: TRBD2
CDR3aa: CSVEGLAGGTAPDTQYF
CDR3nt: TGCAGCGTTGAGGGACTAGCGGGAGGGACGGCTCCAGATACGCAGTATTTT

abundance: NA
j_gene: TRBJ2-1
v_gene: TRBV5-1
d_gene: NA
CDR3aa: CASSLVRDSSYNEQFF
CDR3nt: TGCGCCAGCAGCTTGGTGCGGGATAGCTCCTACAATGAGCAGTTCTTC

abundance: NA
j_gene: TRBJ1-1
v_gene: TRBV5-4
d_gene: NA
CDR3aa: CASSSGLSNTEAFF
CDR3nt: TGTGCCAGCAGCTCGGGACTATCGAACACTGAAGCTTTCTTT

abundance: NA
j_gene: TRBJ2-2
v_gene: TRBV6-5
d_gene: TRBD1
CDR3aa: CASTGQGSTGELFF
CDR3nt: TGTGCCAGTACTGGACAGGGATCCACCGGGGAGCTGTTTTTT

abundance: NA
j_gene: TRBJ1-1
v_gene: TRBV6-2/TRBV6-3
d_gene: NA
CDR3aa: CASSVRPWNTEAFF
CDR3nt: TGTGCCAGCAGCGTCCGTCCGTGGAACACTGAAGCTTTCTTT

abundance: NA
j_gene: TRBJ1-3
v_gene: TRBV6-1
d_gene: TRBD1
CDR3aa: CASSERTGTGRNTIYF
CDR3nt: TGTGCCAGCAGTGAAAGGACCGGGACAGGGAGAAACACCATATATTTT

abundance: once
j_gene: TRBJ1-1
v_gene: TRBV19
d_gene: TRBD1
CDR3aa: CASRTPGGYTEAFF
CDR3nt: TGTGCCAGTAGGACGCCAGGGGGGTACACTGAAGCTTTCTTT

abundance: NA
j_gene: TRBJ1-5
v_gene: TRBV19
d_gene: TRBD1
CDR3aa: CASSGQGANFRPQHF
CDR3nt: TGTGCCAGTAGTGGTCAGGGGGCTAACTTCCGGCCCCAGCATTTT

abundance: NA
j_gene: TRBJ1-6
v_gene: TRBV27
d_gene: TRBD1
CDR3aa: CASKDRGSSPLHF
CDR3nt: TGTGCCAGCAAAGACAGGGGGAGTTCACCCCTCCACTTT

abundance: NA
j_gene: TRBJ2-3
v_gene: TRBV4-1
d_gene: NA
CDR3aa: CASSQGAGAGTDTQYF
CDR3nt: TGCGCCAGCAGCCAAGGGGCGGGGGCCGGCACAGATACGCAGTATTTT

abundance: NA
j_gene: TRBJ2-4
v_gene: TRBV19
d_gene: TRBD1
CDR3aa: CASSIGQENIQYF
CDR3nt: TGTGCCAGTAGTATCGGACAGGAAAACATTCAGTACTTC

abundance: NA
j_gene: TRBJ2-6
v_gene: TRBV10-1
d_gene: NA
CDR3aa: CASSESGGQHSSGANVLTF
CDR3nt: TGCGCCAGCAGTGAGTCGGGGGGACAGCATTCCTCTGGGGCCAACGTCCTGACTTTC

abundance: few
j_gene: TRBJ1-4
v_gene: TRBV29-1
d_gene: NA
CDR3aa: CSVGTGREANEKLFF
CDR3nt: TGCAGCGTTGGAACAGGGAGAGAAGCTAATGAAAAACTGTTTTTT

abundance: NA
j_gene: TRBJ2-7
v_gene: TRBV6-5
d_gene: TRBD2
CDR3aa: CASSGLAGDEQYF
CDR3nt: TGTGCCAGCAGCGGGCTAGCGGGAGACGAGCAGTACTTC

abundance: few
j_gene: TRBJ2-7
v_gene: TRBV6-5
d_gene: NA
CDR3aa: CASSFTGRYEQYF
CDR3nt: TGTGCCAGCAGTTTTACAGGGCGCTACGAGCAGTACTTC

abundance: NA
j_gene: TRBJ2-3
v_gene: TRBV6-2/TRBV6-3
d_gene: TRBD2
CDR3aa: CASSYTKERLAIRTQYF
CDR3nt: TGTGCCAGCAGTTACACCAAAGAGAGACTAGCCATACGTACGCAGTATTTT

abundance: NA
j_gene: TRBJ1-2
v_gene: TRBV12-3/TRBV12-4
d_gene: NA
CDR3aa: CASSYGGSYGYTF
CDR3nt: TGTGCCAGCAGTTACGGAGGAAGCTATGGCTACACCTTC

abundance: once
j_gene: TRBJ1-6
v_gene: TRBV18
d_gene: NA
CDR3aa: CASSPLGGANSPLHF
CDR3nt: TGTGCCAGCTCACCCCTAGGGGGAGCCAATTCACCCCTCCACTTT

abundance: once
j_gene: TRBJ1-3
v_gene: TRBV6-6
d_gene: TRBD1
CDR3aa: CASSYDRGQSGNTIYF
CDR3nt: TGTGCCAGCAGCTACGACAGGGGGCAGTCTGGAAACACCATATATTTT

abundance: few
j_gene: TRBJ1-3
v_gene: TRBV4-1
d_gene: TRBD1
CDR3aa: CASSQEGQRGNTIYF
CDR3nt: TGCGCCAGCAGCCAAGAGGGACAGCGAGGAAACACCATATATTTT

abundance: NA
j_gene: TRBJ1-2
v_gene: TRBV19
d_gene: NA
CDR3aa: CASSRDRGKWGYTF
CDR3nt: TGTGCCAGTAGTAGAGACAGAGGGAAATGGGGCTACACCTTC

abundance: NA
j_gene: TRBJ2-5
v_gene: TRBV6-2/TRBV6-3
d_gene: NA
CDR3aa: CASSWGYETQYF
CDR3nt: TGTGCCAGCAGTTGGGGCTATGAGACCCAGTACTTC

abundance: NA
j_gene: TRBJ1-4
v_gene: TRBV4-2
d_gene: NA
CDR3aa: CASSPSGTLLAREKLFF
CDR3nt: TGTGCCAGCAGCCCCTCCGGGACTCTCCTCGCACGTGAAAAACTGTTTTTT

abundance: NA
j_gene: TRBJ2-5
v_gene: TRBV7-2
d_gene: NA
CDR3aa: CASSLVALQAQYF
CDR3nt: TGTGCCAGCAGCTTAGTTGCGTTGCAGGCCCAGTACTTC

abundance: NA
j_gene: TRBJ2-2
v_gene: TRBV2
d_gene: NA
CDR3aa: CASSEVGVTTGELFF
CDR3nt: TGTGCCAGCAGTGAAGTAGGGGTTACCACCGGGGAGCTGTTTTTT